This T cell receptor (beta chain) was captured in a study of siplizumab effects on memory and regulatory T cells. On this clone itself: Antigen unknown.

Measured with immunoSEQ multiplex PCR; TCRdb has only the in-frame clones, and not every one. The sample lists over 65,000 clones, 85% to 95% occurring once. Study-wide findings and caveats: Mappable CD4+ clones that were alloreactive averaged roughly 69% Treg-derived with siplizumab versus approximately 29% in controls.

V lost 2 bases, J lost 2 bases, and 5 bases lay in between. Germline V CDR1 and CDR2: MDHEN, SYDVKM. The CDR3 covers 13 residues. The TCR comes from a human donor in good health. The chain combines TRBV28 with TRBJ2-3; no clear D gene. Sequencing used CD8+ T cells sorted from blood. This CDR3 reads CASSLMVTDTQYF. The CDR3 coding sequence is TGTGCCAGCAGTTTAATGGTCACAGATACGCAGTATTTT.